This T cell receptor (beta chain) was retrieved from a study of Ad26.COV2.S vaccination and SARS-CoV-2 variants. Broader study findings: Vaccine and placebo groups showed comparable non-spike TCR breadth.

The treatment denotes: roughly 20 received Ad26.COV2.S at low or high dose, single or two shots; a few received placebo; per-sample allocation not given. All samples were drawn on day 63, counting from the first vaccine or placebo injection. The donor was a Boston adult aged 18-55 years. This CDR3 contains 12 residues. V lost 3 bases, J lost 13 bases, and 16 bases lay in between. Germline-derived CDR1 and CDR2 are DFQATT and SNEGSKA (reference sequence). Method: immunoSEQ multiplex PCR; TCRdb's copy keeps in-frame clones and lacks some. The profile shows 440,000 or so clones, less than 95% of them singletons. With regard to this clone: Its antigen remains unknown.

The material was peripheral blood, obtained in a trial of Ad26.COV2.S vaccine versus placebo. The clonotype was recovered from a person between 18 and 65 years old who received the Ad26.COV2.S COVID-19 vaccine or a placebo. The rearrangement joins TRBV20-1 to TRBJ1-5; D not certain. DNA of the CDR3: TGCAGTGCTAGTCTAGCTGGGGAATCACAGCATTTT. It translates to CSASLAGESQHF.